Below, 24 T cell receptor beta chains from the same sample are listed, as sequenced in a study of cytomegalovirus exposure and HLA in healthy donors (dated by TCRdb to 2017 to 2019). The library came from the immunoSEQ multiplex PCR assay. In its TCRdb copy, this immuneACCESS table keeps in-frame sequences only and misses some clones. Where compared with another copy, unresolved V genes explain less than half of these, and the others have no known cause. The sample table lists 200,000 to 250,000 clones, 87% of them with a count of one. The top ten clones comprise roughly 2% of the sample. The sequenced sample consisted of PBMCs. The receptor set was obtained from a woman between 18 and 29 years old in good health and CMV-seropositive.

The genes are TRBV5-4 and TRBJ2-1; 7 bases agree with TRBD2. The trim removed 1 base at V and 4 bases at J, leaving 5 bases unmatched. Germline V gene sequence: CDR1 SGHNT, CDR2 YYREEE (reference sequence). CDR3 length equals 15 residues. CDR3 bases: TGTGCCAGCAGCTTGTCTAGCGGAACTTACAATGAGCAGTTCTTC. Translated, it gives CASSLSSGTYNEQFF.

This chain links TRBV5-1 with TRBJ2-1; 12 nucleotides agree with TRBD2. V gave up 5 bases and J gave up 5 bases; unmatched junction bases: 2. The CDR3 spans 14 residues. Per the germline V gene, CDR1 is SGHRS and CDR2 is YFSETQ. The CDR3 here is CASSRTSGNNEQFF. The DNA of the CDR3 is TGCGCCAGCAGTCGGACTAGCGGGAACAATGAGCAGTTCTTC.

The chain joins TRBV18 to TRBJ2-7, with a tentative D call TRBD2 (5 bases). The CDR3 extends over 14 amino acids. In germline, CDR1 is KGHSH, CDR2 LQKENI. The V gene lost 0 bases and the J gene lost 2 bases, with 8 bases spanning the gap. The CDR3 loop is CASSPPTGTYEQYF. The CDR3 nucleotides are TGTGCCAGCTCACCACCTACGGGGACCTACGAGCAGTACTTC.

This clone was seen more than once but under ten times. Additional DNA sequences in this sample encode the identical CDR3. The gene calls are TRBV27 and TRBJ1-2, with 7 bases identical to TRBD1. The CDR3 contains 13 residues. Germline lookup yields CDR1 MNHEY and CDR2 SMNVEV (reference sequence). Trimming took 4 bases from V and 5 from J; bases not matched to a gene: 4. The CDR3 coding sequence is TGTGCCAGCAGTTCTCGGACAGGTTATGGCTACACCTTC. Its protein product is CASSSRTGYGYTF.

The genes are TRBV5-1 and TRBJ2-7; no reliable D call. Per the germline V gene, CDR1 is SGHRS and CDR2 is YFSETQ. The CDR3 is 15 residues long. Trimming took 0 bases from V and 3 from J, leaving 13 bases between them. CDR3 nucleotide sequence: TGCGCCAGCAGCTTGGCCTCACAGTTCTTCTACGAGCAGTACTTC. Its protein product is CASSLASQFFYEQYF. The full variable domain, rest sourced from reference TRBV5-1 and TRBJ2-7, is KAGVTQTPRYLIKTRGQQVTLSCSPISGHRSVSWYQQTPGQGLQFLFEYFSETQRNKGNFPGRFSGRQFSNSRSEMNVSTLELGDSALYLCASSLASQFFYEQYFGPGTRLTVT.

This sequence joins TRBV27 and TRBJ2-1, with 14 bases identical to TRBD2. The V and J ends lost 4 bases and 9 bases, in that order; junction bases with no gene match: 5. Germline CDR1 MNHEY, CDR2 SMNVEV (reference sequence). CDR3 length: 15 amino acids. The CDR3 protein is CASSSGLAGETEQFF. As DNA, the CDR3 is TGTGCCAGCAGTTCGGGACTAGCGGGGGAAACTGAGCAGTTCTTC.

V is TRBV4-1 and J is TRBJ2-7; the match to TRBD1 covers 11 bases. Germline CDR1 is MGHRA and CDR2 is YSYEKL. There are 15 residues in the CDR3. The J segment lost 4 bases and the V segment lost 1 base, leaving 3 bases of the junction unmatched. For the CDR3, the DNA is TGCGCCAGCAGCCAAGTAGGGACAGGGGGTTACGAGCAGTACTTC. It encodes CASSQVGTGGYEQYF.

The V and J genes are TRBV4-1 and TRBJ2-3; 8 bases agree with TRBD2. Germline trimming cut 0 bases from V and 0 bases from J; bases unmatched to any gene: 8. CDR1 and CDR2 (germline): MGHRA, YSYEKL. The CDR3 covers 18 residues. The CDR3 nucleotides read TGCGCCAGCAGCCAAGATCAGAATAGCGGGGCTAGCACAGATACGCAGTATTTT. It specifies CASSQDQNSGASTDTQYF.

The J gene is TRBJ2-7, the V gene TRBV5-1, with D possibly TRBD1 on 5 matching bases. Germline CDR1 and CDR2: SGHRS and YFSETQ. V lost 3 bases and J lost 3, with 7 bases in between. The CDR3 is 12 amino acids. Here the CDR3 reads CASSCDSYEQYF. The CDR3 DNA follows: TGCGCCAGCAGCTGCGACAGCTACGAGCAGTACTTC.

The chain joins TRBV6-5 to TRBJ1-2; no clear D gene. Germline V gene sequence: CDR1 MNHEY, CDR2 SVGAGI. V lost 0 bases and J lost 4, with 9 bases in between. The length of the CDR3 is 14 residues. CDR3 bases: TGTGCCAGCAGTTACTCGGCAGAGGTCTATGGCTACACCTTC. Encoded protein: CASSYSAEVYGYTF.

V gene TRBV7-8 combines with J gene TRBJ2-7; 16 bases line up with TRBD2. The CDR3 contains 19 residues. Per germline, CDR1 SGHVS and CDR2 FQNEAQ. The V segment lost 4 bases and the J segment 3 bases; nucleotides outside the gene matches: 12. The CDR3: CASSSPGLAGGPTGYEQYF. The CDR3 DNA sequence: TGTGCCAGCAGCTCCCCGGGACTAGCGGGAGGGCCCACGGGCTACGAGCAGTACTTC.

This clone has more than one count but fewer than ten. The CDR3 protein is CASRPGEGEAFF. CDR3 nucleotide sequence: TGTGCCAGCAGGCCGGGGGAGGGTGAAGCTTTCTTT. This rearrangement joins TRBV7-9 to TRBJ1-1, with D perhaps TRBD1 (5 bases). Germline CDR1 and CDR2: SEHNR and FQNEAQ (reference sequence). Trimming removed 6 bases at V and 7 bases at J, with 12 bases between. The CDR3 is 12 residues long.

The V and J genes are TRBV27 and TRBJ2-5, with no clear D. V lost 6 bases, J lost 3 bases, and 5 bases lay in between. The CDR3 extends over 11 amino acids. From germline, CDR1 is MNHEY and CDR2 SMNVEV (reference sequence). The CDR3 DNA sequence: TGTGCCAGCAGCAACAAAGAGACCCAGTACTTC. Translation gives CASSNKETQYF.

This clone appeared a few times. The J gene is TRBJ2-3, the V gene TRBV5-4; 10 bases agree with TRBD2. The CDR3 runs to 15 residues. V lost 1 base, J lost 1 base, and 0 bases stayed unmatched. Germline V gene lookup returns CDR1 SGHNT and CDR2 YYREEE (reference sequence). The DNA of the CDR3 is TGTGCCAGCAGCTTGAGCGGGAGGGGCACAGATACGCAGTATTTT. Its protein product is CASSLSGRGTDTQYF.

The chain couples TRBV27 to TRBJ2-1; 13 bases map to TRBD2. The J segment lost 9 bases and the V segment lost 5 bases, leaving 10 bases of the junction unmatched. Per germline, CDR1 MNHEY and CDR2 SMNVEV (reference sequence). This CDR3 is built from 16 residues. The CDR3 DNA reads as TGTGCCAGCAGTCCCTGGACTAGCGGGGGTTTCGGTGAGCAGTTCTTC. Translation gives CASSPWTSGGFGEQFF.

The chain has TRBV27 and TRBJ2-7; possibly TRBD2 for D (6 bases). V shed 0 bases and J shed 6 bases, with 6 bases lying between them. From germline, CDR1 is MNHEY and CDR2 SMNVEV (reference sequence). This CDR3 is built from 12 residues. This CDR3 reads CASSLSEGEQYF. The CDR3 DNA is TGTGCCAGCAGTTTATCGGAGGGCGAGCAGTACTTC.

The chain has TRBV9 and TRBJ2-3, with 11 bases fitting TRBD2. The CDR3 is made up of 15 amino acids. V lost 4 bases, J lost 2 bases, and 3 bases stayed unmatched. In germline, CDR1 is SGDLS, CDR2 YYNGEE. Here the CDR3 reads CASSFSGGVTDTQYF. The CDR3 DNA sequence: TGTGCCAGCAGCTTTAGCGGGGGGGTCACAGATACGCAGTATTTT.

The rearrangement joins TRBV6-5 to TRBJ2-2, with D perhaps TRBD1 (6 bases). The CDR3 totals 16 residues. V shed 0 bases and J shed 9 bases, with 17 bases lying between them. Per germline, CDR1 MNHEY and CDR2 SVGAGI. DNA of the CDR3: TGTGCCAGCAGTTACTCAGGGGGAATCGTGGTCCGGGAGCTGTTTTTT. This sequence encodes CASSYSGGIVVRELFF.

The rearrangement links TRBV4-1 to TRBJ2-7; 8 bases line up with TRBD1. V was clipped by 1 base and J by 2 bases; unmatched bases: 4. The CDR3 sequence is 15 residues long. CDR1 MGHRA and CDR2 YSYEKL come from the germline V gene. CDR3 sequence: CASSQAHRGTYEQYF. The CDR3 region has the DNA TGCGCCAGCAGCCAAGCGCACAGGGGGACCTACGAGCAGTACTTC.

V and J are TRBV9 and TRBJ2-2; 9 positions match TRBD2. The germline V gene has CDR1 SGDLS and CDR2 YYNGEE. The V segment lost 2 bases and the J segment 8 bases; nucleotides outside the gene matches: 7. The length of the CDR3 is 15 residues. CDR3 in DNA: TGTGCCAGCAGCGTCCGTAGCGGGAGCACTGGGGAGCTGTTTTTT. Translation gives CASSVRSGSTGELFF.

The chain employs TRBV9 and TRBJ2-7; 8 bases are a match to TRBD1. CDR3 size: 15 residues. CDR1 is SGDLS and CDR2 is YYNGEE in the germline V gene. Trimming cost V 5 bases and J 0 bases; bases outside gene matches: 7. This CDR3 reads CASSPGQDSSYEQYF. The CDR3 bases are TGTGCCAGCAGTCCGGGACAGGACAGCTCCTACGAGCAGTACTTC.

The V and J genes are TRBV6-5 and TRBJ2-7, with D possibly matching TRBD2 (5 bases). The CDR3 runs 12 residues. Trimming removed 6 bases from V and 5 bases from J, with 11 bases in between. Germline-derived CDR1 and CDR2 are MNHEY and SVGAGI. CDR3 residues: CASSPGVNEQYF. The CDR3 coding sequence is TGTGCCAGCAGCCCCGGGGTCAACGAGCAGTACTTC.

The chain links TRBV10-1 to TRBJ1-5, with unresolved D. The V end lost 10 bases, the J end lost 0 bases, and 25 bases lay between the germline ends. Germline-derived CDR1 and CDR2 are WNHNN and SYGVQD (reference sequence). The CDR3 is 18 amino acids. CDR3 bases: TGCGCCACCAAGCGGAGGGTGAGTGTACCTTATAGCAATCAGCCCCAGCATTTT. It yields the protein CATKRRVSVPYSNQPQHF.

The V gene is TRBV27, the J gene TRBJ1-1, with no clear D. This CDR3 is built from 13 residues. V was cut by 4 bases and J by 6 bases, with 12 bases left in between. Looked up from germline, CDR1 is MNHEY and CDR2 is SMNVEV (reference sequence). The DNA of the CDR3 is TGTGCCAGCAGTTACCGAGGGTGGCCTGAAGCTTTCTTT. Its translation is CASSYRGWPEAFF.